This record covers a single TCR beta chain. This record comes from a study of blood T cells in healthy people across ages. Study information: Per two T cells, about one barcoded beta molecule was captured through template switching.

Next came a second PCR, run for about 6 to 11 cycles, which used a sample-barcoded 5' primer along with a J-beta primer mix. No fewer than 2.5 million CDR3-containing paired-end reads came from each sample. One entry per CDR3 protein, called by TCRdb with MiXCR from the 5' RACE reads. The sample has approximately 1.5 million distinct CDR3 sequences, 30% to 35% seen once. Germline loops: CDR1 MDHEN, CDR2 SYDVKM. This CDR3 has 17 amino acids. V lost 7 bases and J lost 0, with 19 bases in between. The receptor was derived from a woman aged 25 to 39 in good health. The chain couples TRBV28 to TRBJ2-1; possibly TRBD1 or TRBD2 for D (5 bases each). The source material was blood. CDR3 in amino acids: CASKVNGAGSSYNEQFF. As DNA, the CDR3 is TGTGCCAGCAAGGTAAACGGGGCCGGAAGCTCCTACAATGAGCAGTTCTTC.